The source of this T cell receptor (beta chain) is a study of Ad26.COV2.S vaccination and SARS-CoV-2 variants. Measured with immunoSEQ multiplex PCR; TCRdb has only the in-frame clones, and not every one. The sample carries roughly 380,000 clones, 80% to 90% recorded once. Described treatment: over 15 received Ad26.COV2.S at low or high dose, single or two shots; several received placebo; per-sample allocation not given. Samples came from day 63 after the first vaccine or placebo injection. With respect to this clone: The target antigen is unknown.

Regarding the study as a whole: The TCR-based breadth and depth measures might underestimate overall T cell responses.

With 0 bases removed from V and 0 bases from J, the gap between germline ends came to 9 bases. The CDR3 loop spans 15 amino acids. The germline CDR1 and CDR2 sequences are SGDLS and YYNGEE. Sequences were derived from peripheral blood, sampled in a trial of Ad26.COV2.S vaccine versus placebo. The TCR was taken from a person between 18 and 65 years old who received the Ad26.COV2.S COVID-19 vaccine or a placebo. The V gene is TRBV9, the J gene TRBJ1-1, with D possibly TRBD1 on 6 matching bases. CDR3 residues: CASSVAGQLNTEAFF. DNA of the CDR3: TGTGCCAGCAGCGTAGCGGGACAATTGAACACTGAAGCTTTCTTT. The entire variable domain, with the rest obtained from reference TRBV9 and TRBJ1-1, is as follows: DSGVTQTPKHLITATGQRVTLRCSPRSGDLSVYWYQQSLDQGLQFLIQYYNGEERAKGNILERFSAQQFPDLHSELNLSSLELGDSALYFCASSVAGQLNTEAFFGQGTRLTVV.